The next 28 T cell receptor beta chains were all read from a single sample in a study of blood T cell repertoires in COVID-19. The repertoire was sequenced with immunoSEQ multiplex PCR; TCRdb's copy has only in-frame clones and lacks some. The sample records 300,000 to 400,000 clones, 90% being singletons. The sequenced sample consisted of peripheral blood. These receptors all stem from a woman aged 25 to 45 with COVID-19, enrolled during active disease.

This clone was picked up a small number of times. This chain links TRBV7-2 with TRBJ1-6, with D maybe TRBD1 (5 bases). CDR1 is SGHTA and CDR2 is FQGNSA in the germline V gene. V lost 3 bases to trimming and J lost 10 bases, with 13 bases between them. The CDR3 contains 14 residues. The CDR3 DNA sequence: TGTGCCAGCAGCTTTAAGGGGTTCTCATCACCCCTCCACTTT. This gives the protein CASSFKGFSSPLHF.

The gene calls are TRBV30 and TRBJ1-1; the D is unclear. V lost 0 bases and J lost 5, with 10 bases in between. This CDR3 is built from 13 residues. Germline assignment: CDR1 GTSNPN and CDR2 SVGIG (reference sequence). The DNA of the CDR3 is TGTGCCTGGAGTGTACGGTCTACGACTGAAGCTTTCTTT. It specifies CAWSVRSTTEAFF.

This chain joins TRBV29-1 and TRBJ2-1; a weak D match, TRBD1 (5 bases). The CDR3 has 15 residues. The germline V gene encodes CDR1 SQVTM and CDR2 ANQGSEA. The V gene lost 5 bases and the J gene lost 6 bases, with 20 bases spanning the gap. This CDR3 is CSVPPAGYTSNEQFF. Written as DNA, the CDR3 is TGCAGCGTTCCTCCTGCAGGGTATACGTCCAATGAGCAGTTCTTC.

V gene TRBV4-1 combines with J gene TRBJ2-3; 11 nucleotides line up with TRBD2. The CDR3 has 16 residues. Trimming took 6 bases from V and 2 from J; bases not matched to a gene: 7. Germline CDR1 is MGHRA and CDR2 is YSYEKL. The CDR3 reads CASSSGGDSYTDTQYF. CDR3 sequence (DNA): TGCGCCAGCAGTAGCGGGGGGGACTCGTACACAGATACGCAGTATTTT.

The chain carries TRBV29-1 and TRBJ2-3, with a tentative D call TRBD2 (5 bases). Trimming stripped 7 bases from V and 1 base from J, with 15 bases between. This CDR3 has 14 amino acids. From germline, CDR1 is SQVTM and CDR2 ANQGSEA. CDR3 nucleotide sequence: TGCAGCGGGATACTAGTTTATGGCACAGATACGCAGTATTTT. This encodes CSGILVYGTDTQYF.

J is TRBJ1-1 and V is TRBV5-5; perhaps TRBD1 as D (6 bases). Germline V gene sequence: CDR1 SGHKS, CDR2 YYEKEE (reference sequence). This CDR3 has 14 residues. Trimming cost V 2 bases and J 2 bases, with 10 bases left between them. CDR3 in amino acids: CASSLQGRNTEAFF. The CDR3 DNA sequence: TGTGCCAGCAGCTTACAGGGACGTAACACTGAAGCTTTCTTT.

V and J are TRBV2 and TRBJ2-3, with TRBD2 as a possible D gene (5 bases). Germline CDR1 reads SNHLY; CDR2 reads FYNNEI. This CDR3 spans 14 amino acids. Trimming stripped 4 bases from V and 5 bases from J, with 13 bases between. The CDR3 sequence is CASSAGPGLDTQYF. For the CDR3, the DNA is TGTGCCAGCAGTGCAGGTCCAGGACTAGATACGCAGTATTTT.

CDR3 region: CASSSGIGNTIYF. The CDR3 nucleotides are TGTGCCAGCAGTTCAGGGATTGGAAACACCATATATTTT. The V gene is TRBV12-3 or TRBV12-4, the J gene TRBJ1-3; possible D gene TRBD1, 5 bases. V was pared by 4 bases and J by 3 bases, with 7 bases between. This CDR3 is 13 amino acids long.

This chain connects TRBV6-1 to TRBJ1-4; D remains unclear. Per the germline V gene, CDR1 is MNHNS and CDR2 is SASEGT. Trimming shortened V by 1 base and J by 10 bases, and 16 bases separated the two germline ends. This CDR3 contains 15 residues. The CDR3 region has the DNA TGTGCCAGCAGTGAAGGGATAGGAGGATGGGGAAAACTGTTTTTT. It specifies CASSEGIGGWGKLFF.

The CDR3 region has the DNA TGTGCCAGCAGTTTTACAGGTCGAACGAACAATGAGCAGTTCTTC. Encoded protein: CASSFTGRTNNEQFF. This chain joins TRBV2 and TRBJ2-1; D is perhaps TRBD1 (5 bases). V shed 5 bases and J shed 5 bases, with 16 bases lying between them. The V gene's germline CDR1 is SNHLY and CDR2 FYNNEI. The CDR3 length is 15 residues.

J is TRBJ2-2 and V is TRBV5-1; 13 bases fit TRBD2. V was pared by 3 bases and J by 3 bases, with 2 bases of the junction left unmatched. This CDR3 region has 16 residues. Germline V gene data show CDR1 as SGHRS and CDR2 as YFSETQ. As DNA, the CDR3 is TGCGCCAGCAGCTCACTAGCGGGAGGGCACACCGGGGAGCTGTTTTTT. Amino acids: CASSSLAGGHTGELFF.

In DNA form, the CDR3 reads TGTGCCTGGAGAGGACAGGGTTTCTCTGGAAACACCATATATTTT. Protein: CAWRGQGFSGNTIYF. The chain links TRBV30 to TRBJ1-3; the match to TRBD1 covers 8 bases. The CDR3 consists of 15 residues. Germline CDR1 reads GTSNPN; CDR2 reads SVGIG (reference sequence). The trim removed 3 bases at V and 0 bases at J, leaving 4 bases unmatched.

The chain carries TRBV19 and TRBJ2-7, with a tentative D call TRBD1 (6 bases). Per the germline V gene, CDR1 is LNHDA and CDR2 is SQIVND (reference sequence). The V end lost 1 base, the J end lost 2 bases, and 15 bases lay between the germline ends. The CDR3 spans 16 residues. The CDR3 bases are TGTGCCAGTAGTATAGGAAGACCAGGGGATACCTACGAGCAGTACTTC. It is translated as CASSIGRPGDTYEQYF. Full variable domain (outside the CDR3, taken from reference TRBV19 and TRBJ2-7): DGGITQSPKYLFRKEGQNVTLSCEQNLNHDAMYWYRQDPGQGLRLIYYSQIVNDFQKGDIAEGYSVSREKKESFPLTVTSAQKNPTAFYLCASSIGRPGDTYEQYFGPGTRLTVT.

CDR3 bases: TGCGCCAGCAGACCGGGTTTGAACACTGAAGCTTTCTTT. Encoded protein: CASRPGLNTEAFF. The genes are TRBV10-2 and TRBJ1-1; D is uncertain. The germline V gene has CDR1 WSHSY and CDR2 SAAADI. The CDR3 loop spans 13 amino acids. V dropped 6 bases and J dropped 0 bases, with 8 bases sitting between them.

The chain links TRBV19 to TRBJ1-4, with TRBD1 as a possible D gene (6 bases). Trimming cost V 5 bases and J 3 bases, with 10 bases left between them. Germline V lookup: CDR1 LNHDA, CDR2 SQIVND (reference sequence). This CDR3 has 14 amino acids. CDR3 bases: TGTGCCAGTAGTTACAGGGATTCTAATGAAAAACTGTTTTTT. Its translation is CASSYRDSNEKLFF.

This chain connects TRBV27 to TRBJ2-7; perhaps TRBD2 as D (5 bases). CDR1 MNHEY and CDR2 SMNVEV come from the germline V gene (reference sequence). The CDR3 is made up of 14 amino acids. Trimming removed 3 bases from V and 3 bases from J, with 12 bases in between. The CDR3 nucleotides read TGTGCCAGCAGTTTCAGCGGTTACAGCTACGAGCAGTACTTC. This codes for CASSFSGYSYEQYF.

This rearrangement joins TRBV30 to TRBJ1-2; no firm D call. The length of the CDR3 is 11 residues. Trimming removed 3 bases at V and 6 bases at J, with 8 bases between. The germline V gene has CDR1 GTSNPN and CDR2 SVGIG (reference sequence). CDR3 nucleotide sequence: TGTGCCTGGAGAGCACCACATGGCTACACCTTC. Protein product: CAWRAPHGYTF.

This clone was observed a single time. The V gene is TRBV3-1 (or the pseudogene TRBV3-2), the J gene TRBJ1-4; D may be TRBD1 (5 bases). Trimming stripped 0 bases from V and 7 bases from J, with 9 bases between. This CDR3 has 14 residues. Germline V gene data show CDR1 as LGHDT and CDR2 as YNNKEL (reference sequence). CDR3 nucleotide sequence: TGTGCCAGCAGCCAAGATGTGGGGGGTGAAAAACTGTTTTTT. It codes for CASSQDVGGEKLFF.

The chain combines TRBV5-4 with TRBJ2-4; possible D gene TRBD2, 6 bases. Germline V lookup: CDR1 SGHNT, CDR2 YYREEE (reference sequence). Trimming left V 0 bases short and J 7 bases short, with 11 bases between. The CDR3 extends over 14 amino acids. This chain's CDR3 is CASSLGDSANIQYF. DNA for the CDR3: TGTGCCAGCAGCTTGGGGGACTCAGCGAACATTCAGTACTTC.

The chain carries TRBV25-1 and TRBJ1-1; TRBD1 might be the D (5 bases). The CDR3 covers 18 residues. With 3 bases removed from V and 7 bases from J, the gap between germline ends came to 27 bases. Germline V gene sequence: CDR1 MGHDK, CDR2 SYGVNS. CDR3 region: CASSDQTFATDRPHEAFF. CDR3 bases: TGTGCCAGCAGTGACCAGACCTTCGCGACAGATAGACCCCATGAAGCTTTCTTT.

The chain uses TRBV23-1 and TRBJ2-5, with 7 positions matching TRBD1. TRBV23-1 is an ORF for which the function is uncertain. This CDR3 region has 15 residues. V lost 4 bases, J lost 0 bases, and 5 bases stayed unmatched. CDR3 residues: CASSPRQGNQETQYF. CDR3 in DNA: TGCGCCAGCAGTCCCCGACAGGGTAACCAAGAGACCCAGTACTTC.

This sequence joins TRBV30 and TRBJ1-2; 8 bases match TRBD1. From germline, CDR1 is GTSNPN and CDR2 SVGIG (reference sequence). This CDR3 has 14 residues. Trimming cost V 5 bases and J 8 bases; bases outside gene matches: 13. CDR3 bases: TGTGCCTGGGATAAAAGACAGGGGTCGGAAGGCTACACCTTC. Encoded protein: CAWDKRQGSEGYTF.

The chain joins TRBV19 to TRBJ2-7, with 9 bases that match TRBD1. Unmatched junction bases numbered 6, after V lost 5 bases and J lost 4 bases. Germline V gene data show CDR1 as LNHDA and CDR2 as SQIVND (reference sequence). The CDR3 has 14 residues. DNA of the CDR3: TGTGCCAGTAGTGCCGGGACAGGGATTTACGAGCAGTACTTC. It encodes CASSAGTGIYEQYF.

This chain joins TRBV19 and TRBJ1-2; perhaps TRBD1 as D (5 bases). The V and J ends lost 3 bases and 2 bases respectively, with 13 bases between them. Germline lookup yields CDR1 LNHDA and CDR2 SQIVND (reference sequence). CDR3 size: 15 residues. CDR3 in DNA: TGTGCCAGTAGTATGACGGAGGGGCTGAACTATGGCTACACCTTC. This sequence encodes CASSMTEGLNYGYTF.

This chain uses TRBV6-6 with TRBJ2-7; 7 bases align to TRBD2. The CDR3 consists of 20 residues. Trimming cost V 6 bases and J 5 bases; bases outside gene matches: 28. Germline values: CDR1 MNHNY, CDR2 SVGAGI (reference sequence). CDR3 protein: CASSYTRRVASGGLLDEQYF. DNA of the CDR3: TGTGCCAGCAGCTACACCCGTCGAGTGGCTAGCGGAGGCTTATTAGACGAGCAGTACTTC.

The chain links TRBV6-5 to TRBJ1-1, with TRBD1 as a possible D gene (6 bases). Germline V CDR1 and CDR2: MNHEY, SVGAGI. Trimming removed 2 bases from V and 1 base from J, with 11 bases in between. CDR3 length: 15 residues. CDR3 protein: CASSYASTGNTEAFF. CDR3 DNA: TGTGCCAGCAGTTACGCATCGACAGGGAACACTGAAGCTTTCTTT.

This clone was detected once. The sample has other DNA sequences that encode this CDR3 too. The rearrangement joins TRBV12-3 or TRBV12-4 to TRBJ2-7; D unresolved. V was shortened by 2 bases and J by 4 bases, with 6 bases between the two germline ends. This CDR3 contains 12 residues. The CDR3: CASSLRGYEQYF. CDR3 in DNA: TGTGCCAGCAGTTTACGCGGATACGAGCAGTACTTC.

There are a few counts of this clone. The chain joins TRBV28 to TRBJ1-2, with 7 bases that match TRBD1. V lost 3 bases, J lost 6 bases, and 10 bases stayed unmatched. CDR3 length: 15 amino acids. Germline CDR1 reads MDHEN; CDR2 reads SYDVKM. The CDR3 protein is CASSLIDRESDGYTF. CDR3 sequence (DNA): TGTGCCAGCAGTTTGATTGACAGGGAAAGTGATGGCTACACCTTC.